A selection of T cell receptor beta chains follows, all from one sample in a study of T cell responses to AZD1222 COVID-19 vaccine. The repertoire was sequenced with immunoSEQ multiplex PCR; TCRdb's copy has only in-frame clones and lacks some. The sample contains some 120,000 clones, roughly 92% of which appear only once. The sequencing used peripheral blood, collected 28 days after the second AZD1222 dose. Receptors were obtained from an adult who received the AZD1222 COVID-19 vaccine. The CDR3 runs from the conserved cysteine through the conserved F or W. A D gene is named only where the DNA matches it firmly. A clone size is listed for some rows: how often the clone was seen (once, few, many), or a class if it is expanded.

size: NA; length: 13; V: TRBV18; J: TRBJ1-5; D: NA; CDR3: CASSRGGNQPQHF; DNA: TGTGCCAGCTCAAGGGGCGGCAATCAGCCCCAGCATTTT
size: few; length: 16; V: TRBV6-4; J: TRBJ2-1; D: NA; CDR3: CASSPTTDFSYNEQFF; DNA: TGTGCCAGCAGTCCAACGACAGATTTCTCCTACAATGAGCAGTTCTTC
size: NA; length: 13; V: TRBV27; J: TRBJ1-5; D: NA; CDR3: CASSLTGNQPQHF; DNA: TGTGCCAGCAGCTTAACAGGGAATCAGCCCCAGCATTTT
size: once; length: 14; V: TRBV28; J: TRBJ1-5; D: NA; CDR3: CASSLRGTYQPQHF; DNA: TGTGCCAGCAGTTTACGTGGGACTTATCAGCCCCAGCATTTT
size: NA; length: 15; V: TRBV19; J: TRBJ1-1; D: NA; CDR3: CASSIDGRSYTEAFF; DNA: TGTGCCAGTAGTATAGATGGACGGTCATACACTGAAGCTTTCTTT
size: NA; length: 13; V: TRBV11-2; J: TRBJ2-3; D: TRBD2; CDR3: CASSLLGGDTQYF; DNA: TGTGCCAGCAGCTTATTGGGGGGGGATACGCAGTATTTT
size: NA; length: 15; V: TRBV5-4; J: TRBJ2-5; D: TRBD2; CDR3: CASSTGLAGLETQYF; DNA: TGTGCCAGCAGCACCGGACTAGCGGGACTGGAGACCCAGTACTTC
size: NA; length: 16; V: TRBV11-2; J: TRBJ2-7; D: NA; CDR3: CASSLDFGAGAYEQYF; DNA: TGTGCCAGCAGCTTAGATTTTGGCGCAGGAGCCTACGAGCAGTACTTC
size: NA; length: 14; V: TRBV16; J: TRBJ1-2; D: NA; CDR3: CASSQIQGSGGYTF; DNA: TGTGCCAGCAGCCAGATACAGGGATCGGGAGGCTACACCTTC
size: once; length: 13; V: TRBV12-3/TRBV12-4; J: TRBJ1-1; D: NA; CDR3: CASALLTDTEAFF; DNA: TGTGCCAGCGCCCTTTTGACGGACACTGAAGCTTTCTTT
size: NA; length: 15; V: TRBV28; J: TRBJ2-3; D: NA; CDR3: CASSLSPRGGNTQYF; DNA: TGTGCCAGCAGTTTATCTCCCCGCGGTGGGAATACGCAGTATTTT
size: NA; length: 15; V: TRBV7-9; J: TRBJ1-5; D: NA; CDR3: CASSLAPGGGQPQHF; DNA: TGTGCCAGCAGCTTAGCTCCGGGAGGCGGGCAGCCCCAGCATTTT
size: NA; length: 16; V: TRBV5-1; J: TRBJ2-7; D: TRBD2; CDR3: CASSNIPGLRSYEQYF; DNA: TGCGCCAGCAGCAATATTCCGGGACTACGCTCCTACGAGCAGTACTTC
size: NA; length: 11; V: TRBV20-1; J: TRBJ2-5; D: NA; CDR3: CSARSQRTQYF; DNA: TGCAGTGCTAGATCCCAAAGAACCCAGTACTTC
size: NA; length: 15; V: TRBV10-2; J: TRBJ2-1; D: TRBD1; CDR3: CASSESGTVYNEQFF; DNA: TGCGCCAGCAGTGAGTCCGGGACAGTGTACAATGAGCAGTTCTTC
size: NA; length: 14; V: TRBV6-5; J: TRBJ1-5; D: TRBD1; CDR3: CASRETGMEQPQHF; DNA: TGTGCCAGCAGAGAGACAGGGATGGAACAGCCCCAGCATTTT
size: NA; length: 16; V: TRBV7-9; J: TRBJ2-7; D: TRBD1; CDR3: CASSPATGGPLYEQYF; DNA: TGTGCCAGCAGCCCCGCTACAGGGGGTCCCCTCTACGAGCAGTACTTC
size: NA; length: 16; V: TRBV10-3; J: TRBJ2-5; D: TRBD2; CDR3: CAISGTSGGNQETQYF; DNA: TGTGCCATCAGTGGGACTAGCGGAGGGAACCAAGAGACCCAGTACTTC
size: NA; length: 14; V: TRBV3-1/TRBV3-2; J: TRBJ1-2; D: NA; CDR3: CASSQDLRGNGYTF; DNA: TGTGCCAGCAGCCAAGACCTAAGGGGTAACGGCTACACCTTC
size: NA; length: 12; V: TRBV7-9; J: TRBJ1-6; D: NA; CDR3: CASREGNSPLHF; DNA: TGTGCCAGCAGAGAGGGGAACTCACCCCTCCACTTT
size: NA; length: 14; V: TRBV7-6; J: TRBJ1-1; D: NA; CDR3: CASSLGEGVPEAFF; DNA: TGTGCCAGCAGCTTAGGGGAAGGTGTCCCTGAAGCTTTCTTT
size: NA; length: 15; V: TRBV5-1; J: TRBJ2-6; D: NA; CDR3: CASRLTVSGANVLTF; DNA: TGCGCCAGCAGGTTGACGGTCTCTGGGGCCAACGTCCTGACTTTC
size: NA; length: 15; V: TRBV7-3; J: TRBJ2-3; D: NA; CDR3: CASSLTNRLRDTQYF; DNA: TGTGCCAGCAGCTTAACGAACAGATTGAGGGATACGCAGTATTTT
size: once; length: 15; V: TRBV7-8; J: TRBJ2-1; D: NA; CDR3: CASSLGAGRYNEQFF; DNA: TGTGCCAGCAGCTTAGGGGCGGGTCGGTACAATGAGCAGTTCTTC
size: NA; length: 16; V: TRBV28; J: TRBJ1-2; D: NA; CDR3: CASSSTPGHDLYGYTF; DNA: TGTGCCAGCAGTTCAACTCCCGGACACGACCTCTATGGCTACACCTTC
size: NA; length: 16; V: TRBV27; J: TRBJ1-6; D: NA; CDR3: CASSLKGQSHNSPLHF; DNA: TGTGCCAGCAGTTTAAAAGGGCAGAGCCATAATTCACCCCTCCACTTT
size: NA; length: 16; V: TRBV19; J: TRBJ2-7; D: NA; CDR3: CASSPTNIPISYEQYF; DNA: TGTGCCAGTAGTCCTACGAACATACCGATCTCCTACGAGCAGTACTTC
size: NA; length: 13; V: TRBV6-6; J: TRBJ2-3; D: NA; CDR3: CASKDRGTDTQYF; DNA: TGTGCCAGCAAGGACAGAGGCACAGATACGCAGTATTTT
size: few; length: 13; V: TRBV3-1/TRBV3-2; J: TRBJ2-3; D: NA; CDR3: CASSQGHQDTQYF; DNA: TGTGCCAGCAGCCAAGGGCACCAAGATACGCAGTATTTT